Included here is one T cell receptor beta chain sequence, with context. These data originate in a study of blood T cell repertoires in COVID-19. The authors' processing: Using reference gene primer amplification, nucleated cell counts were estimated. The repertoire was sequenced with immunoSEQ multiplex PCR; TCRdb's copy has only in-frame clones and lacks some. V, J and clone size derive from that table, while D and trimming were established from the DNA sequence. The repertoire holds hundreds of thousands of clones, with about 91% as singletons. V was cut by 2 bases and J by 0 bases, with 19 bases left in between. Germline V gives CDR1 MDHEN, CDR2 SYDVKM. The CDR3 has 18 residues. Seattle's enrolled individuals joined amid active infection and were then monitored longitudinally.

The source material was peripheral blood. The rearrangement links TRBV28 to TRBJ1-1; D perhaps matches TRBD1 (6 bases). The clonotype comes from a woman aged 25 to 39 with COVID-19, enrolled during active disease. The CDR3 sequence is CASSLRARGNSMNTEAFF. The CDR3 nucleotides are TGTGCCAGCAGTTTAAGGGCCAGGGGAAATAGCATGAACACTGAAGCTTTCTTT.